Following are 26 T cell receptor beta chains from one sample sequenced in a study of blood T cell repertoires in COVID-19. Measured with immunoSEQ multiplex PCR; TCRdb has only the in-frame clones, and not every one. The sample shows some 130,000 clones, roughly 88% of them seen only once. Sequencing input: peripheral blood. These TCRs come from a man aged 45-65 years with acute or convalescent COVID-19.

The rearrangement links TRBV7-3 to TRBJ2-7, with TRBD2 matching 10 bases. CDR1 and CDR2 from the germline V gene are SGHTA and FQGTGA. The CDR3 is made up of 15 amino acids. The V gene end was trimmed by 0 bases and the J gene end by 2 bases; junction bases not matched to a gene: 1. The DNA of the CDR3 is TGTGCCAGCAGCTTAACCGGGACTAGCGCCTACGAGCAGTACTTC. Translation: CASSLTGTSAYEQYF.

The chain recombines TRBV27 with TRBJ1-1; 8 nucleotides line up with TRBD1. The junction had 9 bases not matched to a gene; V was cut back by 3 bases and J by 0 bases. Germline V gene data show CDR1 as MNHEY and CDR2 as SMNVEV (reference sequence). This CDR3 is built from 17 residues. For the CDR3, the DNA is TGTGCCAGCAGTTTTTCGGGCAGGGGGCGAGTGAACACTGAAGCTTTCTTT. Its translation is CASSFSGRGRVNTEAFF.

CDR3 in amino acids: CASSFQGTTGVEQYF. In nucleotides, the CDR3 is TGTGCCAGCAGTTTTCAGGGGACCACCGGCGTCGAGCAGTACTTC. The rearrangement uses TRBV27 and TRBJ2-7; maybe TRBD1 (6 bases). The germline V and J ends were trimmed by 3 bases and 6 bases, with 18 bases remaining between them. The CDR3 length is 15 residues. CDR1 and CDR2 (germline): MNHEY, SMNVEV (reference sequence).

This sequence joins TRBV9 and TRBJ2-3; 7 bases match TRBD1. This CDR3 has 13 residues. Trimming cost V 2 bases and J 4 bases; bases outside gene matches: 1. CDR1 SGDLS and CDR2 YYNGEE come from the germline V gene. CDR3 DNA sequence: TGTGCCAGCAGCGTGACAGGGCCAGATACGCAGTATTTT. Translating gives CASSVTGPDTQYF.

This chain uses TRBV6-5 with TRBJ1-5; a possible D gene is TRBD1 (5 bases). Trimming left V 6 bases short and J 8 bases short, with 17 bases between. The CDR3 extends over 14 amino acids. Per the germline V gene, CDR1 is MNHEY and CDR2 is SVGAGI. The CDR3 sequence is CASSVLNGGEPQHF. The CDR3 DNA reads as TGTGCCAGCAGCGTTTTAAACGGAGGGGAGCCCCAGCATTTT.

This chain uses TRBV4-1 with TRBJ2-2; D is ambiguous. The CDR3 runs 15 residues. The germline CDR1 and CDR2 sequences are MGHRA and YSYEKL. Trimming pared 4 bases from V and 4 bases from J, leaving 13 bases between. The DNA for the CDR3 is TGCGCCAGCAGCCGGGCTACTCCAACCACCGGGGAGCTGTTTTTT. As protein: CASSRATPTTGELFF.

This clone occurred once. The chain is built from TRBV6-6 and TRBJ1-6; TRBD1 agrees at 10 bases. Germline lookup yields CDR1 MNHNY and CDR2 SVGAGI (reference sequence). This CDR3 has 17 amino acids. The V segment lost 5 bases and the J segment 5 bases; nucleotides outside the gene matches: 9. As DNA, the CDR3 is TGTGCCAGCAGTCGCTCCGGGACAGGGGCGGATAATTCACCCCTCCACTTT. This encodes CASSRSGTGADNSPLHF.

V usage is TRBV5-1 and J usage is TRBJ1-1, with 7 bases identical to TRBD1. Germline CDR1 and CDR2: SGHRS and YFSETQ. This CDR3 has 15 residues. V dropped 3 bases and J dropped 5; count of bases not matched to a gene: 10. CDR3 coding DNA: TGCGCCAGCAGCTGGACAGGCCGGAGGAGTACTGAAGCTTTCTTT. The encoded protein is CASSWTGRRSTEAFF.

This clone was counted once. The CDR3 sequence: CASGQGYGTGAHEQYF. CDR3 DNA: TGTGCCAGCGGACAGGGATATGGGACAGGGGCCCACGAGCAGTACTTC. This chain connects TRBV5-4 to TRBJ2-7; 10 bases line up with TRBD1. Germline CDR1 and CDR2: SGHNT and YYREEE (reference sequence). Trimming took 7 bases from V and 5 from J; bases not matched to a gene: 15. The CDR3 runs 16 residues.

The chain uses TRBV4-1 and TRBJ2-7, with D tentatively TRBD2 (6 bases). Germline-derived CDR1 and CDR2 are MGHRA and YSYEKL. Between the trimmed V and J ends, which lost 4 bases and 1 base, there was a span of 14 bases. This CDR3 is built from 15 residues. This CDR3 reads CASSPRLGGSYEQYF. The CDR3 DNA follows: TGCGCCAGCAGCCCCCGTTTGGGGGGTTCCTACGAGCAGTACTTC.

The chain recombines TRBV4-1 with TRBJ2-1; 14 bases match TRBD2. J gave up 5 bases and V 2 bases, and 11 bases lay outside the gene matches. The CDR3 spans 19 residues. Germline lookup yields CDR1 MGHRA and CDR2 YSYEKL. The CDR3: CASSQPFPGLAGVDNEQFF. The CDR3 bases are TGCGCCAGCAGCCAACCGTTCCCGGGACTAGCGGGAGTCGACAATGAGCAGTTCTTC.

This chain connects TRBV12-3 or TRBV12-4 to TRBJ1-1; TRBD1 matches at 7 bases. The V segment lost 6 bases and the J segment 5 bases; nucleotides outside the gene matches: 6. There are 13 residues in the CDR3. CDR3 residues: CASRLGGTTEAFF. The CDR3, as DNA: TGTGCCAGCAGACTAGGGGGCACGACTGAAGCTTTCTTT.

This clone was observed a single time. The chain has TRBV6-1 and TRBJ2-6; 8 bases are a match to TRBD1. Germline trimming cut 4 bases from V and 1 base from J; bases unmatched to any gene: 6. CDR1 is MNHNS, CDR2 SASEGT, per germline. The CDR3 runs to 17 residues. CDR3 nucleotides: TGTGCCAGCAGTGTGGGGACAGGACCTTCTGGGGCCAACGTCCTGACTTTC. This gives the protein CASSVGTGPSGANVLTF.

In its sample, this clone was seen a few times. The V and J genes are TRBV4-1 and TRBJ1-6, with a tentative D call TRBD1 (5 bases). This CDR3 is built from 16 residues. Trimming removed 4 bases from V and 10 bases from J, with 20 bases in between. Germline lookup yields CDR1 MGHRA and CDR2 YSYEKL. Here the CDR3 DNA reads TGCGCCAGCAGCCTCCGGGACTGGGACGTCGGATCACCCCTCCACTTT. It encodes CASSLRDWDVGSPLHF.

The chain couples TRBV7-2 to TRBJ2-1; D is unresolved. The germline gives CDR1 SGHTA, CDR2 FQGNSA. This CDR3 comprises 13 residues. V was shortened by 2 bases and J by 10 bases, with 12 bases between the two germline ends. The CDR3 DNA is TGTGCCAGCAGCTTACGTCCTGGCGGCGAGCAGTTCTTC. It yields the protein CASSLRPGGEQFF. Full variable domain (outside the CDR3, taken from reference TRBV7-2 and TRBJ2-1): GAGVSQSPSNKVTEKGKDVELRCDPISGHTALYWYRQSLGQGLEFLIYFQGNSAPDKSGLPSDRFSAERTGGSVSTLTIQRTQQEDSAVYLCASSLRPGGEQFFGPGTRLTVL.

This chain uses TRBV5-1 with TRBJ1-3; D uncertain. V dropped 4 bases and J dropped 4 bases, with 12 bases sitting between them. CDR1 is SGHRS and CDR2 is YFSETQ in the germline V gene. This CDR3 contains 14 residues. The CDR3 reads CASSPFTGGNTIYF. The CDR3, as DNA: TGCGCCAGCAGCCCCTTCACGGGAGGAAACACCATATATTTT.

The V gene is TRBV30, the J gene TRBJ1-6; D is unclear. CDR1 is GTSNPN and CDR2 is SVGIG in the germline V gene (reference sequence). The V end was cut by 7 bases, the J end by 4 bases, with 14 bases between. The CDR3 totals 14 residues. This CDR3 is CASQMTLYNSPLHF. The DNA for the CDR3 is TGTGCCTCGCAGATGACACTTTATAATTCACCCCTCCACTTT.

The chain's CDR3 is CATSSHSATNEKLFF. As DNA, the CDR3 is TGTGCCACCAGCAGCCACTCCGCAACTAATGAAAAACTGTTTTTT. The V gene is TRBV15, the J gene TRBJ1-4, with D unresolved. This CDR3 is 15 amino acids long. The V gene lost 3 bases and the J gene lost 0 bases, with 8 bases spanning the gap. CDR1 and CDR2 from the germline V gene are LNHNV and YYDKDF (reference sequence).

This chain's CDR3 is CSAGLWEQYF. The CDR3 coding sequence is TGCAGTGCTGGGCTCTGGGAGCAGTACTTC. The chain uses TRBV20-1 and TRBJ2-7, with D hard to call. Germline V gene lookup returns CDR1 DFQATT and CDR2 SNEGSKA (reference sequence). Trimming shortened V by 5 bases and J by 7 bases, and 9 bases separated the two germline ends. CDR3 size: 10 residues.

This chain uses TRBV27 with TRBJ1-2, with D maybe TRBD1 (6 bases). The V end was cut by 6 bases, the J end by 2 bases, with 19 bases between. Germline CDR1 is MNHEY and CDR2 is SMNVEV (reference sequence). CDR3 length: 16 residues. CDR3 bases: TGTGCCAGCAGCCCGGTAGACAGGCTGGGAAACTATGGCTACACCTTC. Protein: CASSPVDRLGNYGYTF.

This chain joins TRBV19 and TRBJ1-5; 11 bases align to TRBD1. The CDR3 totals 17 residues. Germline V lookup: CDR1 LNHDA, CDR2 SQIVND (reference sequence). The J segment lost 0 bases and the V segment lost 8 bases, leaving 9 bases of the junction unmatched. The CDR3 sequence: CASGGQGVPYSNQPQHF. The CDR3 bases are TGTGCCAGTGGGGGACAGGGGGTACCTTATAGCAATCAGCCCCAGCATTTT.

This chain connects TRBV5-1 to TRBJ2-7; perhaps TRBD1 as D (5 bases). Per germline, CDR1 SGHRS and CDR2 YFSETQ. Trimming cost V 5 bases and J 5 bases, with 14 bases left between them. The CDR3 runs 13 residues. CDR3 sequence (DNA): TGCGCCAGCAGGAAGGGGTCGCAGGACGAGCAGTACTTC. It translates to CASRKGSQDEQYF.

The gene calls are TRBV5-4 and TRBJ2-7; D may be TRBD1 (6 bases). This CDR3 spans 13 amino acids. CDR1 is SGHNT and CDR2 is YYREEE in the germline V gene (reference sequence). Trimming shortened V by 0 bases and J by 6 bases, and 10 bases separated the two germline ends. Here the CDR3 DNA reads TGTGCCAGCAGCTTGGGTCTAGGGGGCGAGCAGTACTTC. This codes for CASSLGLGGEQYF.

This sequence joins TRBV6-4 and TRBJ2-2, with 7 bases identical to TRBD1. The CDR3 covers 13 residues. CDR1 is MRHNA and CDR2 is SNTAGT in the germline V gene. Trimming cost V 4 bases and J 6 bases; bases outside gene matches: 2. The CDR3 here is CASSADRAGELFF. The CDR3 DNA reads TGTGCCAGCAGTGCTGACAGGGCCGGGGAGCTGTTTTTT.

This clone has just a few counts. The chain couples TRBV18 to TRBJ1-4, with a tentative D call TRBD1 (5 bases). The CDR3 is 17 amino acids. Deletions cut 4 bases from V and 5 bases from J, with 20 bases between. Germline V CDR1 and CDR2: KGHSH, LQKENI. The CDR3 region is CASSLFDSAKLNEKLFF. The CDR3 coding sequence is TGTGCCAGCTCACTTTTCGACAGCGCCAAGCTCAATGAAAAACTGTTTTTT.

This clone showed up just once. The chain carries TRBV7-9 and TRBJ1-1, with a possible D match to TRBD1 (6 bases). The ends were cut back, 4 bases at V and 1 base at J, with 10 bases in the middle. CDR1 is SEHNR and CDR2 is FQNEAQ in the germline V gene (reference sequence). The CDR3 has 14 residues. DNA of the CDR3: TGTGCCAGCAGCTCCCTGGGGGCGAACACTGAAGCTTTCTTT. Protein product: CASSSLGANTEAFF.